This T cell receptor (beta chain) derives from a study of T cells in Graves' hyperthyroidism and ophthalmopathy. Study findings and constraints: Most thyroid clonotypes that were expanded above 0.001 also turned up in blood.

CDR3 length: 15 residues. With 1 base removed from V and 1 base from J, the gap between germline ends came to 11 bases. RNA transcripts yielded amplified TCR beta CDR3 regions. HTBI primers were used for first-round RT-PCR of the TCR CDR3. A single record per CDR3 protein comes from TCRdb applying MiXCR to the multiplex PCR reads. This sample has approximately 600,000 distinct CDR3 sequences, with 14% to 15% found just once. Details on this clonotype: The antigen is undetermined.

This sequence originates from a woman aged 40 to 49 with Graves' ophthalmopathy. The sample was blood. The V and J genes are TRBV12-3 or TRBV12-4 and TRBJ2-7; possibly TRBD1 for D (5 bases). As DNA, the CDR3 is TGTGCCAGCAGTTTAGTACAGGAGAGGTCCTACGAGCAGTACTTC. Protein product: CASSLVQERSYEQYF.